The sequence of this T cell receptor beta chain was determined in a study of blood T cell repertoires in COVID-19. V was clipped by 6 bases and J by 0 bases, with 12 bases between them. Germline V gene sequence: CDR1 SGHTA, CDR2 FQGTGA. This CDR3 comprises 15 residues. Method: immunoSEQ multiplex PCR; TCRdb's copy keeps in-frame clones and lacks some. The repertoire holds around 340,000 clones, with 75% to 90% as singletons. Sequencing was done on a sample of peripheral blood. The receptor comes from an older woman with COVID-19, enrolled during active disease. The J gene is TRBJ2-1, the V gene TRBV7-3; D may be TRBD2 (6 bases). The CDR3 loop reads CASSPHGGSYNEQFF. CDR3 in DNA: TGTGCCAGCAGTCCTCACGGGGGCTCCTACAATGAGCAGTTCTTC.